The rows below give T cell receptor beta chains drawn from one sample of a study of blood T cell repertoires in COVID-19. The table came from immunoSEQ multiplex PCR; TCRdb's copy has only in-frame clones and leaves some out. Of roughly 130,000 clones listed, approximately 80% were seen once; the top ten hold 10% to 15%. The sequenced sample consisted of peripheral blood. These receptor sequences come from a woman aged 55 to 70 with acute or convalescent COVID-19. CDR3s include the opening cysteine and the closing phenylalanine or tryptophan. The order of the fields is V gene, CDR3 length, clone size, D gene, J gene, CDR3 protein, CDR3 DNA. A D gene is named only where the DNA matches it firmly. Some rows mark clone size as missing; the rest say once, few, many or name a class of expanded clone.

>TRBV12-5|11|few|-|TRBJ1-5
CASGPGGPQHF
TGTGCTAGTGGTCCAGGAGGGCCCCAGCATTTT
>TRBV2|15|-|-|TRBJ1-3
CASSSYPGGRNTIYF
TGTGCCAGCAGTTCCTATCCGGGGGGAAGAAACACCATATATTTT
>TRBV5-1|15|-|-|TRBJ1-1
CASRVRTAMNTEAFF
TGCGCCAGCAGAGTCCGGACAGCTATGAACACTGAAGCTTTCTTT
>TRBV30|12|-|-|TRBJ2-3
CACQRVTDTQYF
TGTGCCTGCCAGCGGGTCACAGATACGCAGTATTTT
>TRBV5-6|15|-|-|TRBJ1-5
CASSLLRDFDQPQHF
TGTGCCAGCAGCTTGCTCAGGGACTTTGACCAGCCCCAGCATTTT
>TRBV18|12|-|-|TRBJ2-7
CASSPGGYEQYF
TGTGCCAGCTCCCCCGGGGGCTACGAGCAGTACTTC
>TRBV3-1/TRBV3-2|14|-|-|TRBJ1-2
CASSQGGSNYGYTF
TGTGCCAGCAGCCAGGGGGGATCTAACTATGGCTACACCTTC
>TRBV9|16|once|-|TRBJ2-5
CASSVGGGADQETQYF
TGTGCCAGCAGCGTAGGCGGCGGGGCAGACCAAGAGACCCAGTACTTC
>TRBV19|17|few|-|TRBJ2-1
CASSIFSGGQVGNEQFF
TGTGCCAGTAGTATCTTTTCCGGCGGGCAGGTCGGCAATGAGCAGTTCTTC
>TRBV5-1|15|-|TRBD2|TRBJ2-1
CASSPPSGGYNEQFF
TGCGCCAGCAGCCCCCCCAGCGGGGGTTACAATGAGCAGTTCTTC
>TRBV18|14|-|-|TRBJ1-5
CASTGTGGNQPQHF
TGTGCCAGCACAGGTACGGGAGGCAATCAGCCCCAGCATTTT
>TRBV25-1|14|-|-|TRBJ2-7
CASSESAGPGEQYF
TGTGCCAGCAGTGAATCGGCAGGCCCTGGCGAGCAGTACTTC
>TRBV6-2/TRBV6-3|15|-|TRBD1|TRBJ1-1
CASSYSWTGNTEAFF
TGTGCCAGCAGTTACTCCTGGACAGGGAACACTGAAGCTTTCTTT
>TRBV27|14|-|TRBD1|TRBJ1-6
CASSLGTGDSPLHF
TGTGCCAGCAGTTTGGGGACAGGAGATTCACCCCTCCACTTT
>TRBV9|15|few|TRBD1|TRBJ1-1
CASSPRQGASTEAFF
TGTGCCAGCAGCCCTCGACAGGGGGCGAGCACTGAAGCTTTCTTT
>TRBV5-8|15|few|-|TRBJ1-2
CASSLEKGLSYGYTF
TGTGCCAGCAGCTTGGAGAAGGGACTGAGCTATGGCTACACCTTC
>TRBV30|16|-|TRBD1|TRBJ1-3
CAWSLDRLSSGNTIYF
TGTGCCTGGAGTCTGGACAGGCTGAGCTCTGGAAACACCATATATTTT
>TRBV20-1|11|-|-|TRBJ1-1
CSARVGSQAFF
TGCAGTGCTAGAGTCGGGAGTCAAGCTTTCTTT
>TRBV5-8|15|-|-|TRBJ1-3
CASSPSDLSGNTIYF
TGTGCCAGCAGCCCCTCAGACTTATCTGGAAACACCATATATTTT
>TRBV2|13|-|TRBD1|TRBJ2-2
CASRGQDTGELFF
TGTGCCAGCCGGGGACAGGACACCGGGGAGCTGTTTTTT
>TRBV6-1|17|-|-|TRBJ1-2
CASSESTMRIFNYGYTF
TGTGCCAGCAGTGAATCGACAATGCGAATATTTAACTATGGCTACACCTTC
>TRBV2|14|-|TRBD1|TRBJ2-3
CASRGQGGADTQYF
TGTGCCAGCAGGGGACAGGGGGGAGCAGATACGCAGTATTTT
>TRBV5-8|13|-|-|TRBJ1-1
CASSLDFAPEAFF
TGTGCCAGCAGCTTGGACTTCGCGCCTGAAGCTTTCTTT
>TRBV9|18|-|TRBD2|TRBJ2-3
CASSVLAGGISSTDTQYF
TGTGCCAGCAGCGTGTTAGCGGGGGGTATTTCTAGCACAGATACGCAGTATTTT
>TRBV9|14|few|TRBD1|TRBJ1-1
CASSPGQVNTEAFF
TGTGCCAGCAGCCCGGGACAGGTGAACACTGAAGCTTTCTTT
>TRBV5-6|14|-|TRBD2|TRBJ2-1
CASSLPAGGLVEFF
TGTGCCAGCAGCTTGCCAGCGGGGGGACTAGTGGAGTTCTTC
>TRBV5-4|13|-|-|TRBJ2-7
CASSLRERYEQYF
TGTGCCAGCAGCTTGAGGGAGAGATACGAGCAGTACTTC
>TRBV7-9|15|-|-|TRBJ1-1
CASTPAGGMGTEAFF
TGTGCCAGCACCCCCGCAGGAGGGATGGGCACTGAAGCTTTCTTT
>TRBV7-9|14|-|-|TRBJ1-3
CASSLDRVGNTIYF
TGTGCCAGCAGCTTAGACAGGGTTGGAAACACCATATATTTT
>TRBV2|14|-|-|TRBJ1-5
CASSEKGNGQPQHF
TGTGCCAGCAGTGAAAAGGGGAATGGTCAGCCCCAGCATTTT
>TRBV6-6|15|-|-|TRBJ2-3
CASTMGLDNTDTQYF
TGTGCCAGCACCATGGGGCTAGACAACACAGATACGCAGTATTTT
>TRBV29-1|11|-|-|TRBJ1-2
CSVSSAGGYTF
TGCAGCGTTAGTAGCGCCGGTGGCTACACCTTC
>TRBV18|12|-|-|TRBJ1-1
CASSRGQDEAFF
TGTGCCAGCTCACGTGGGCAGGATGAAGCTTTCTTT
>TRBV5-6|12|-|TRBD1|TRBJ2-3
CASSWDRGTQYF
TGTGCCAGCAGCTGGGACAGGGGGACGCAGTATTTT
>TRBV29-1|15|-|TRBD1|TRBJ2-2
CSVEAGQGSTGELFF
TGCAGCGTTGAGGCGGGACAGGGGTCCACCGGGGAGCTGTTTTTT
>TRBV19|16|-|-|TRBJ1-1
CASSIAPGAIYTEAFF
TGTGCCAGTAGTATTGCCCCGGGAGCGATTTACACTGAAGCTTTCTTT
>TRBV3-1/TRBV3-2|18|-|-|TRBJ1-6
CASSPRDPGSSYNSPLHF
TGTGCCAGCAGCCCTCGGGACCCCGGGAGCTCCTATAATTCACCCCTCCACTTT
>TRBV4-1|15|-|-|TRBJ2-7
CASSQDGRQAYEQYF
TGCGCCAGCAGCCAAGATGGTCGGCAGGCCTACGAGCAGTACTTC
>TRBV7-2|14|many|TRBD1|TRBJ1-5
CASSSGQGNQPQHF
TGTGCCAGCAGCTCCGGACAGGGCAATCAGCCCCAGCATTTT
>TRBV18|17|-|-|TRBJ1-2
CASSPNQYSTGIEGYTF
TGTGCCAGCTCACCAAACCAATACTCCACAGGGATAGAAGGCTACACCTTC
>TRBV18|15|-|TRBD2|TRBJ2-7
CASSPPSGGAYEQYF
TGTGCCAGCTCACCTCCCAGCGGGGGGGCGTACGAGCAGTACTTC
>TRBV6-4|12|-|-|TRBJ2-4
CAPEQGKNIQYF
TGTGCCCCCGAGCAGGGGAAAAACATTCAGTACTTC
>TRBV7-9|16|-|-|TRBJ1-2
CASSLRGQGGGYGYTF
TGTGCCAGCAGCTTAAGGGGCCAGGGCGGCGGCTATGGCTACACCTTC
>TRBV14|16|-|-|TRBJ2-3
CASSQDGGASTDTQYF
TGTGCCAGCAGCCAAGACGGTGGGGCTAGCACAGATACGCAGTATTTT
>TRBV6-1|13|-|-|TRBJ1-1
CASSRRPNTEAFF
TGTGCCAGCAGTCGGAGACCAAACACTGAAGCTTTCTTT
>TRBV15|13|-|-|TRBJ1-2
CATSSERFYGYTF
TGTGCCACCAGCAGTGAACGGTTCTATGGCTACACCTTC
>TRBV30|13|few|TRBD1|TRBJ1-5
CAWGDRGNQPQHF
TGTGCCTGGGGCGACAGGGGCAATCAGCCCCAGCATTTT
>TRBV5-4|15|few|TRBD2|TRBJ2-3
CASSLTSGHTDTQYF
TGTGCCAGCAGCTTGACTAGCGGGCACACAGATACGCAGTATTTT
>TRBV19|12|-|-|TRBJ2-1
CASSIWSNEQFF
TGTGCCAGTAGTATCTGGAGCAATGAGCAGTTCTTC
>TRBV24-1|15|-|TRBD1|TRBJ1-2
CATSGTGDTNYGYTF
TGTGCCACTTCCGGGACAGGGGATACTAACTATGGCTACACCTTC